Listed below are T cell receptor beta chains from one sample, sequenced in a study of cytomegalovirus exposure and HLA in healthy donors. TCRdb's copy holds only in-frame clones and misses some; the assay was immunoSEQ multiplex PCR. The data contain some 84,000 clones, about 60% of them singletons. Sample: PBMCs. The receptors were gathered from a woman aged 40 to 55 in good health and CMV-seropositive. Both conserved end residues are part of each CDR3. Fields, in order: J gene, D gene, V gene, clone size, CDR3 DNA, CDR3 protein. D genes are given only for firm matches. A clone size is listed for some rows: how often the clone was seen (once, few, many), or a class if it is expanded.

j_call: TRBJ2-7
d_call: NA
v_call: TRBV10-3
clone_size: few
cdr3_nt: TGTGCCATCAGTGACCGCAGCGCCTACGAGCAGTACTTC
cdr3_aa: CAISDRSAYEQYF

j_call: TRBJ1-5
d_call: TRBD1
v_call: TRBV27
clone_size: NA
cdr3_nt: TGTGCCAGCAGCCCCATTATTGACAGGGGTATGTTCGGTTTCAATCAGCCCCAGCATTTT
cdr3_aa: CASSPIIDRGMFGFNQPQHF

j_call: TRBJ2-2
d_call: NA
v_call: TRBV27
clone_size: NA
cdr3_nt: TGTGCCAGCAGTTTACGGGGGGGAGGGACAGCGAACACCGGGGAGCTGTTTTTT
cdr3_aa: CASSLRGGGTANTGELFF

j_call: TRBJ2-2
d_call: NA
v_call: TRBV6-6
clone_size: few
cdr3_nt: TGTGCCAGCACGGTACCCACCGGGGAGCTGTTTTTT
cdr3_aa: CASTVPTGELFF

j_call: TRBJ1-5
d_call: TRBD1
v_call: TRBV7-9
clone_size: NA
cdr3_nt: TGTGCCAGCAGCTGGGGACAGGGGAATTATCAGCCCCAGCATTTT
cdr3_aa: CASSWGQGNYQPQHF

j_call: TRBJ1-5
d_call: NA
v_call: TRBV7-2
clone_size: NA
cdr3_nt: TGTGCCAGCACCTCGAGTGATCAGCCCCAGCATTTT
cdr3_aa: CASTSSDQPQHF

j_call: TRBJ1-3
d_call: NA
v_call: TRBV4-3
clone_size: few
cdr3_nt: TGCGCCAGCAGCCAAGATCCATGGCAGGTTGGAAACACCATATATTTT
cdr3_aa: CASSQDPWQVGNTIYF

j_call: TRBJ1-4
d_call: NA
v_call: TRBV15
clone_size: NA
cdr3_nt: TGTGCCACCAGCGAGGGGAGGCTAGATGAAAAACTGTTTTTT
cdr3_aa: CATSEGRLDEKLFF

j_call: TRBJ2-5
d_call: NA
v_call: TRBV9
clone_size: NA
cdr3_nt: TGTGCCAGCAGCGTAGCTACGACAGAAAAAGAGACCCAGTACTTC
cdr3_aa: CASSVATTEKETQYF

j_call: TRBJ1-1
d_call: NA
v_call: TRBV9
clone_size: NA
cdr3_nt: TGTGCCAGCAGCCGGGGGGAGATCACTGAAGCTTTCTTT
cdr3_aa: CASSRGEITEAFF

j_call: TRBJ1-2
d_call: NA
v_call: TRBV5-6
clone_size: NA
cdr3_nt: TGTGCCAGCAGCTTGGCCGCGGAGAGGATTAACTATGGCTACACCTTC
cdr3_aa: CASSLAAERINYGYTF

j_call: TRBJ1-4
d_call: NA
v_call: TRBV6-5
clone_size: NA
cdr3_nt: TGTGCCAGCAGTTACTGGGGGCGCGAAGAGGATGAAAAACTGTTTTTT
cdr3_aa: CASSYWGREEDEKLFF

j_call: TRBJ2-2
d_call: NA
v_call: TRBV28
clone_size: NA
cdr3_nt: TGTGCCAATAGGGGCGGCAACACCGGGGAGCTGTTTTTT
cdr3_aa: CANRGGNTGELFF

j_call: TRBJ1-2
d_call: NA
v_call: TRBV14
clone_size: NA
cdr3_nt: TGTGCCAGCAGCCAATTCGTCGGAGCGAACTATGGCTACACCTTC
cdr3_aa: CASSQFVGANYGYTF

j_call: TRBJ2-1
d_call: NA
v_call: TRBV27
clone_size: NA
cdr3_nt: TGTGCCAGCAGTTTAGTGCGCCCCCCATGGGAGCAGTTCTTC
cdr3_aa: CASSLVRPPWEQFF

j_call: TRBJ2-2
d_call: NA
v_call: TRBV25-1
clone_size: few
cdr3_nt: TGTGCCAGCAGTGAATGGGAGCGCACGAACACCGGGGAGCTGTTTTTT
cdr3_aa: CASSEWERTNTGELFF

j_call: TRBJ1-2
d_call: TRBD1
v_call: TRBV5-1
clone_size: few
cdr3_nt: TGCGCCAGCAGCTTGTCGGCAAGGACAGGGATGAATGGCTACACCTTC
cdr3_aa: CASSLSARTGMNGYTF

j_call: TRBJ2-7
d_call: NA
v_call: TRBV28
clone_size: NA
cdr3_nt: TGTGCCAGCAGTTTCGATGCAAGGAGTACCTACGAGCAGTACTTC
cdr3_aa: CASSFDARSTYEQYF

j_call: TRBJ1-2
d_call: TRBD1
v_call: TRBV5-1
clone_size: NA
cdr3_nt: TGCGCCAGCAGCTCTGACAGGGGTGATTTGGACTATGGCTACACCTTC
cdr3_aa: CASSSDRGDLDYGYTF

j_call: TRBJ1-2
d_call: TRBD1
v_call: TRBV5-1
clone_size: NA
cdr3_nt: TGCGCCAGCAGCTTGGCCCCGGACAGGGAAGGACGGAGTGGCTACACCTTC
cdr3_aa: CASSLAPDREGRSGYTF

j_call: TRBJ1-2
d_call: NA
v_call: TRBV2
clone_size: once
cdr3_nt: TGTGCCAGCAGTGAATTTATCGGGGGGACATCGGACTATGGCTACACCTTC
cdr3_aa: CASSEFIGGTSDYGYTF

j_call: TRBJ2-1
d_call: NA
v_call: TRBV25-1
clone_size: NA
cdr3_nt: TGTGCTAGCAGTGCTAGGCTCAATGAGCAGTTCTTC
cdr3_aa: CASSARLNEQFF

j_call: TRBJ2-2
d_call: TRBD2
v_call: TRBV4-1
clone_size: NA
cdr3_nt: TGCGCCAGCAGCCCGACGACTAGCGGGGGGCCCGGGGAGCTGTTTTTT
cdr3_aa: CASSPTTSGGPGELFF

j_call: TRBJ1-3
d_call: NA
v_call: TRBV5-1
clone_size: few
cdr3_nt: TGCGCCAGCAGCTTGGGACAGTCAGCCTCTGGAAACACCATATATTTT
cdr3_aa: CASSLGQSASGNTIYF

j_call: TRBJ2-3
d_call: NA
v_call: TRBV29-1
clone_size: NA
cdr3_nt: TGCAGCGTTGAAAGCAGTGAGACGGGTGCGCAGTATTTT
cdr3_aa: CSVESSETGAQYF

j_call: TRBJ2-1
d_call: NA
v_call: TRBV19
clone_size: NA
cdr3_nt: TGTGCCAGTAGTCCCCCCTCTAGACTAGGCTCCTACAATGAGCAGTTCTTC
cdr3_aa: CASSPPSRLGSYNEQFF

j_call: TRBJ2-2
d_call: NA
v_call: TRBV2
clone_size: NA
cdr3_nt: TGTGCCAGCACCGCAACTAGCAGGACCGGGGAGCTGTTTTTT
cdr3_aa: CASTATSRTGELFF

j_call: TRBJ2-7
d_call: NA
v_call: TRBV6-5
clone_size: few
cdr3_nt: TGTGCCAGCAGCTTCTCTTTCGGACTCGAGCAGTACTTC
cdr3_aa: CASSFSFGLEQYF

j_call: TRBJ1-3
d_call: NA
v_call: TRBV28
clone_size: NA
cdr3_nt: TGTGCCAGCGGCAGAAGGAGCTCTGGAAACACCATATATTTT
cdr3_aa: CASGRRSSGNTIYF

j_call: TRBJ1-1
d_call: NA
v_call: TRBV5-5
clone_size: few
cdr3_nt: TGTGCCAGCAGCTGGGGACAGAACACTGAAGCTTTCTTT
cdr3_aa: CASSWGQNTEAFF

j_call: TRBJ2-1
d_call: NA
v_call: TRBV7-2
clone_size: NA
cdr3_nt: TGTGCCAGCACCACCCTCCGAAGGGGAGAGCAGTTCTTC
cdr3_aa: CASTTLRRGEQFF

j_call: TRBJ1-5
d_call: NA
v_call: TRBV4-1
clone_size: NA
cdr3_nt: TGCGCCAGCAGCCAAGCCCGGGGCAATCAGCCCCAGCATTTT
cdr3_aa: CASSQARGNQPQHF

j_call: TRBJ1-2
d_call: TRBD1
v_call: TRBV7-9
clone_size: NA
cdr3_nt: TGTGCCAGCAGCAAAGGACAGGGAAACTATGGCTACACCTTC
cdr3_aa: CASSKGQGNYGYTF

j_call: TRBJ1-5
d_call: NA
v_call: TRBV28
clone_size: few
cdr3_nt: TGTGCCAGCAGAAGGTTCGGAGGGGCTCAGCCCCAGCATTTT
cdr3_aa: CASRRFGGAQPQHF

j_call: TRBJ2-7
d_call: TRBD2
v_call: TRBV27
clone_size: NA
cdr3_nt: TGTGCCACCCGCAGGAATCGGGACTACTACGAGCAGTACTTC
cdr3_aa: CATRRNRDYYEQYF